The entry below describes one T cell receptor beta chain. The antigen it binds to is not known. No quality values exist for individual bases; no much larger clone is one base distant. The data were obtained in a study of blood T cell repertoires in COVID-19 (dated by TCRdb to 2018 to 2021). Describing the broader study: Samples from collaborators originated in the United States, Italy and Spain and spanned both the acute and convalescent phases of COVID-19. The prospective study material was composed of cDNA or gDNA derived from T cells, B-cell-depleted T cells, or PBMCs. The dataset comprised deeply sampled blood TCRbeta repertoires from subjects exposed to, actively infected with, or recovered from COVID-19. The repertoires were made available in a free public database intended to serve as a resource for research on the immune response to SARS-CoV-2. The samples were drawn from two sources: the first 160 participants of the ongoing ImmuneRACE study, and 950 to 1,500 subjects contributed by 6 global collaborators. Sample metadata almost always included a de-identified subject ID, COVID-19 status, age in years and sex. Where available, HLA class I and class II types were taken from metadata supplied by the sample provider and were not determined by assay-based typing.

V and J lose 1 base and 2 bases, and a span of 10 bases separates them. Including cysteine and phenylalanine, the CDR3 has 15 amino acids. This entry keeps only the CDR3 DNA: 45 bases, framed from base 1. Via the germline V gene, CDR1 is LGHNT and CDR2 FRNRAP. TCRbeta CDR3 regions were amplified from genomic DNA by means of the immunoSEQ Assay, a bias-controlled multiplex PCR. The study's own analysis went as follows. The number of nucleated cells in each sample was estimated by amplification of reference gene primers within the assay. To quantify the absolute abundance of each unique TCRbeta CDR3 rearrangement, sequence reads were collapsed and filtered. Productive Simpson clonality was computed per sample as the square root of Simpson's diversity index over productive rearrangements. TCRdb stores this immuneACCESS table with in-frame sequences only. Part of the clones is absent; in the studies checked, under half of the shortfall reflects unresolved V genes, and no reason is known for the rest. V and J calls plus clone size are reproduced from that table; the DNA served to infer D and trimming. The sample records about 73,000 clones, approximately 80% of which are singletons. The ten largest make up more than 2.5% of the sample.

Whole blood was collected in K2EDTA tubes by collaborating institutions according to the institutions' own protocols. For TCRbeta analysis, collaborators shipped samples as frozen whole blood, isolated PBMCs, or DNA extracted from either of those sample types. Broad study findings and their caveats: How much clinical and demographic metadata was included differed by source and by participant, and the metadata was provided uncurated.

Sequenced sample: peripheral blood. This TCR was recovered from a man aged 80 or over with active or convalescent COVID-19. Here the chain combines TRBV12-5 and TRBJ2-3; the D region possibly corresponds to TRBD2 (6 bases align). CDR3 reads: CASGLAAGSTDTQYF. The nucleotide sequence reads as follows: TGTGCTAGTGGTTTGGCGGCGGGATCCACAGATACGCAGTATTTT.